Included here is one TCR beta chain sequence, with context. Its specificity is unknown. The record originates from a study of Ad26.COV2.S vaccination and SARS-CoV-2 variants. Study-level points and caveats: Recipients given vaccine exceeded placebo recipients in spike-specific TCR breadth.

Treatment denoted: 15 to 20 received Ad26.COV2.S at low or high dose, single or two shots; 5 received placebo; per-sample allocation not given. Day 63 following the first vaccine or placebo injection was when the samples were taken. An adult donor aged 18-55 years was enrolled in Boston. Germline-derived CDR1 and CDR2 are MDHEN and SYDVKM. The CDR3 contains 14 residues. The V end was cut by 8 bases, the J end by 6 bases, with 17 bases between. Libraries were prepared by immunoSEQ multiplex PCR; TCRdb keeps only in-frame clonotypes and omits some of them. Counted here are hundreds of thousands of clones, roughly 89% occurring once; the ten biggest clones make up approximately 2.5%.

Sequencing was performed on peripheral blood, taken in a trial of Ad26.COV2.S vaccine versus placebo. The chain couples TRBV28 to TRBJ1-5, with D perhaps TRBD1 (5 bases). The clonotype originates from a person between 18 and 60 years old who received the Ad26.COV2.S COVID-19 vaccine or a placebo. The CDR3 sequence is CASGVGQFIQPQHF. The CDR3 DNA sequence: TGTGCCAGCGGGGTGGGGCAGTTCATTCAGCCCCAGCATTTT.